One sample yielded the 15 T cell receptor beta chains listed below, sequenced in a study of T cell changes during pregnancy in multiple sclerosis. Only in-frame clones appear in the TCRdb table, and some are missing; sequencing was by immunoSEQ multiplex PCR. The sample has roughly 120,000 clones; approximately 90% are singletons. Sequenced material: peripheral blood, taken in the third trimester of pregnancy. These receptors were obtained from a female donor with multiple sclerosis, enrolled in a pregnancy study.

The J gene is TRBJ1-3, the V gene TRBV28; D uncertain. Trimming left V 5 bases short and J 0 bases short, with 17 bases between. Per germline, CDR1 MDHEN and CDR2 SYDVKM. This CDR3 is 17 amino acids long. The CDR3 coding sequence is TGTGCCAGCAGTCCCCTCGAGCCGCGCGGCTCTGGAAACACCATATATTTT. Protein: CASSPLEPRGSGNTIYF.

V usage is TRBV11-2 and J usage is TRBJ2-6, with 7 bases lining up with TRBD1. Germline V lookup: CDR1 SGHAT, CDR2 FQNNGV. The CDR3 is 18 amino acids. The J segment lost 0 bases and the V segment lost 5 bases, leaving 10 bases of the junction unmatched. CDR3: CASSPDRAPSSGANVLTF. DNA for the CDR3: TGTGCCAGCAGCCCAGACAGGGCCCCCTCCTCTGGGGCCAACGTCCTGACTTTC.

The chain carries TRBV2 and TRBJ2-1; TRBD2 agrees at 7 bases. In germline, CDR1 is SNHLY, CDR2 FYNNEI. The V segment lost 0 bases and the J segment 4 bases; nucleotides outside the gene matches: 9. CDR3 length: 17 residues. In DNA form, the CDR3 reads TGTGCCAGCAGTGAAGCGCTTCTGGCGGGGGAGTACAATGAGCAGTTCTTC. As protein: CASSEALLAGEYNEQFF.

This clone is a singleton in its sample. The V gene is TRBV5-6, the J gene TRBJ2-7; weak D call: TRBD1 (8 bases). CDR1 SGHDT and CDR2 YYEEEE come from the germline V gene. V was clipped by 4 bases and J by 3 bases, with 14 bases between them. This CDR3 comprises 14 residues. The CDR3 DNA follows: TGTGCCAGCAGCGAACAGGGGGGGGGCTACGAGCAGTACTTC. Translating it yields CASSEQGGGYEQYF. The full variable domain, in which reference TRBV5-6 and TRBJ2-7 provide the parts outside the CDR3, is DAGVTQSPTHLIKTRGQQVTLRCSPKSGHDTVSWYQQALGQGPQFIFQYYEEEERQRGNFPDRFSGHQFPNYSSELNVNALLLGDSALYLCASSEQGGGYEQYFGPGTRLTVT.

The CDR3 DNA is TGTGCCAGCAGTTTGAATAGCGGGATCGGCACCGGGGAGCTGTTTTTT. This sequence encodes CASSLNSGIGTGELFF. The genes are TRBV27 and TRBJ2-2; 8 bases are shared with TRBD2. This CDR3 has 16 residues. The germline gives CDR1 MNHEY, CDR2 SMNVEV (reference sequence). After removal of 3 bases from V and 4 bases from J, the junction contained 7 bases not matched to a gene.

J is TRBJ2-7 and V is TRBV15, with a weak D call TRBD1 (5 bases). The CDR3 sequence is 16 residues long. Trimming cost V 0 bases and J 4 bases, with 16 bases left between them. Germline V gives CDR1 LNHNV, CDR2 YYDKDF (reference sequence). CDR3 residues: CATSRERGSLGYEQYF. The CDR3 nucleotides are TGTGCCACCAGCAGAGAAAGGGGTTCCTTAGGGTACGAGCAGTACTTC. Looking up the rest from reference TRBV15 and TRBJ2-7 gives the full variable domain: DAMVIQNPRYQVTQFGKPVTLSCSQTLNHNVMYWYQQKSSQAPKLLFHYYDKDFNNEADTPDNFQSRRPNTSFCFLDIRSPGLGDTAMYLCATSRERGSLGYEQYFGPGTRLTVT.

This clone was seen a few times. CDR3 loop: CASSEGRTTNSPLHF. In DNA form, the CDR3 reads TGTGCCAGCAGTGAAGGACGGACTACTAATTCACCCCTCCACTTT. The gene calls are TRBV2 and TRBJ1-6; D unresolved. The CDR3 is made up of 15 amino acids. CDR1 and CDR2 (germline): SNHLY, FYNNEI. The V gene lost 1 base and the J gene lost 6 bases, with 10 bases spanning the gap.

The CDR3 loop is CASSPRSGQGTSNQPQHF. CDR3 nucleotide sequence: TGTGCCAGTAGTCCCCGGTCCGGACAGGGAACGAGCAATCAGCCCCAGCATTTT. This rearrangement joins TRBV19 to TRBJ1-5; 8 positions agree with TRBD1. V was pared by 5 bases and J by 1 base, with 13 bases of the junction left unmatched. Germline V gene sequence: CDR1 LNHDA, CDR2 SQIVND (reference sequence). The CDR3 contains 18 residues.

This rearrangement joins TRBV4-1 to TRBJ1-4, with TRBD1 matching 11 bases. The ends lost 1 base at V and 8 bases at J; junction bases unmatched: 12. The CDR3 loop spans 18 amino acids. CDR1 MGHRA and CDR2 YSYEKL come from the germline V gene. The CDR3 loop is CASSQVSGTGGNLEKLFF. The CDR3 DNA follows: TGCGCCAGCAGCCAAGTGTCCGGGACAGGGGGTAATTTGGAAAAACTGTTTTTT.

The V and J genes are TRBV21-1 and TRBJ1-1; TRBD1, as called in the table, went unchecked against the DNA. TRBV21-1 is given as a pseudogene. This CDR3 has 15 amino acids. The CDR3 region has the DNA TGTGCCAGCCAGACAGGGGCCGCGGGAGACACTGAAGCTTTCTTT. It specifies CASQTGAAGDTEAFF.

The chain is built from TRBV5-1 and TRBJ2-7; 8 bases match TRBD2. Germline trimming cut 4 bases from V and 3 bases from J; bases unmatched to any gene: 12. CDR1 is SGHRS, CDR2 YFSETQ, per germline. This CDR3 is 16 amino acids long. CDR3 sequence reads: CASSPGDSGKYYEQYF. Written as DNA, the CDR3 is TGCGCCAGCAGCCCCGGCGATAGCGGGAAGTACTACGAGCAGTACTTC.

This chain joins TRBV27 and TRBJ1-1, with D unresolved. CDR3 length: 13 amino acids. V gave up 4 bases and J gave up 5 bases, with 11 bases separating them. Germline V gene lookup returns CDR1 MNHEY and CDR2 SMNVEV (reference sequence). The CDR3 is CASSSYGWTEAFF. DNA for the CDR3: TGTGCCAGCAGTTCTTACGGGTGGACTGAAGCTTTCTTT.

The rearrangement joins TRBV7-7 to TRBJ2-1; tentative D call: TRBD2 (5 bases). V gave up 0 bases and J gave up 7 bases, with 16 bases separating them. CDR1 SSHAT and CDR2 FNYEAQ come from the germline V gene (reference sequence). The length of the CDR3 is 16 residues. The CDR3: CASSLAPGFPGNEQFF. In nucleotides, the CDR3 is TGTGCCAGCAGCTTAGCGCCGGGGTTTCCGGGGAATGAGCAGTTCTTC.

The chain is built from TRBV2 and TRBJ2-1; 14 bases agree with TRBD2. The ends lost 8 bases at V and 0 bases at J; junction bases unmatched: 15. This CDR3 has 20 amino acids. Germline V gene data show CDR1 as SNHLY and CDR2 as FYNNEI. This chain's CDR3 is CASSHKSGTSGRGSYNEQFF. The CDR3, as DNA: TGTGCCAGCTCACACAAGTCCGGGACTAGCGGGAGAGGCTCCTACAATGAGCAGTTCTTC. The variable domain in full, with the rest retrieved from reference TRBV2 and TRBJ2-1, is EPEVTQTPSHQVTQMGQEVILRCVPISNHLYFYWYRQILGQKVEFLVSFYNNEISEKSEIFDDQFSVERPDGSNFTLKIRSTKLEDSAMYFCASSHKSGTSGRGSYNEQFFGPGTRLTVL.

The gene calls are TRBV11-3 and TRBJ1-1; 7 positions agree with TRBD1. V lost 4 bases and J lost 1; bases outside the gene matches: 3. The germline V gene has CDR1 SGHNT and CDR2 YENEEA. CDR3 length equals 14 residues. The CDR3 nucleotides read TGTGCCAGCAGCTCGGGACAGAAGAACACTGAAGCTTTCTTT. It encodes CASSSGQKNTEAFF.